This entry concerns a single T cell receptor beta chain. Its antigen is unidentified. The CDR3 runs to 13 residues. Trimming took 0 bases from V and 2 from J, leaving 7 bases between them. Germline values: CDR1 SQVTM, CDR2 ANQGSEA. The sample is drawn from a study of molecular identifiers for immune sequencing clone quantification. The overall study: Replicates split RNA from roughly 21,000 or 96,000 naive CD8 cells five ways, and the researchers sequenced four portions.

General study findings and limits: Under 1% of molecules in naive cells, but over 98% of effector molecules, belonged to clones above 20 RNA copies.

MiXCR, applied by TCRdb to the PCR reads, yields one record per CDR3 protein. The sample lists approximately 97,000 distinct CDR3 sequences, 30% to 35% seen once, with less than 10% in the top ten. The V and J genes are TRBV29-1 and TRBJ2-5; D unresolved. The sample was naive CD8+ T cells from blood, with Jurkat cell RNA spiked in. The subset is: FACS-sorted CD8+CD4-CCR7+CD45RA+ naive T cells. The sequence was obtained from a human donor in good health. Some libraries in this study had Jurkat cell RNA spiked in. CDR3 sequence (DNA): TGCAGCGTTGAAGACAGAAGGCAAGAGACCCAGTACTTC. Translating gives CSVEDRRQETQYF.